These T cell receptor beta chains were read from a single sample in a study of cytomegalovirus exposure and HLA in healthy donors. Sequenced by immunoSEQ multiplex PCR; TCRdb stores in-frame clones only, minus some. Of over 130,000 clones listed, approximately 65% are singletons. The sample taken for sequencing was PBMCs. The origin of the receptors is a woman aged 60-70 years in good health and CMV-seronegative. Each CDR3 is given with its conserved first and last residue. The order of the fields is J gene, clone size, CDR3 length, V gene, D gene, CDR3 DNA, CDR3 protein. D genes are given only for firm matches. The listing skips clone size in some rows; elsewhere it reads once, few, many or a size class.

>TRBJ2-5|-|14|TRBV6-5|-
TGTGCCAGCAGTCTGACAGAACCCCAAGAGACCCAGTACTTC
CASSLTEPQETQYF
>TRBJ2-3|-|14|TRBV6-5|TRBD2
TGTGCCAGCAGTTCCCGGGGGGGCGCAGATACGCAGTATTTT
CASSSRGGADTQYF
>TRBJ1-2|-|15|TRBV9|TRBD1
TGTGCCAGCAGCTTTTTTCCCACAGGGGACTATGGCTACACCTTC
CASSFFPTGDYGYTF
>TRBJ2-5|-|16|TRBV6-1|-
TGTGCCAGCAGTGAAATTTGGGGGCAGGGAGCTGAGACCCAGTACTTC
CASSEIWGQGAETQYF
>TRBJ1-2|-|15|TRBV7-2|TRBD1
TGTGCCAGCAGTTTAACAGGGGTCACTAACTATGGCTACACCTTC
CASSLTGVTNYGYTF
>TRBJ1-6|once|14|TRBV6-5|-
TGTGCCAGCACAGGAGGGGTTGGGAATTCACCCCTCCACTTT
CASTGGVGNSPLHF
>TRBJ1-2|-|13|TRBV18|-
TGTGCCAGCTCACCAGACAGCTTCGGAGGCTACACCTTC
CASSPDSFGGYTF
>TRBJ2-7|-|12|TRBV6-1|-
TGTGCCAGCGAGGGACTCCCCTACGAGCAGTACTTC
CASEGLPYEQYF
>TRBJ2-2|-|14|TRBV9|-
TGTGCCAGCAGCGTAGCTTCTAGCTTCGGGGAGCTGTTTTTT
CASSVASSFGELFF
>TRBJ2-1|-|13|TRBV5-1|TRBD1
TGCGCCAGCAGCCCCGGACAGGGTGATAAGCAGTTCTTC
CASSPGQGDKQFF
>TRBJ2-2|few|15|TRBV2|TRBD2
TGTGCCACCTCAGGACTAGCCTCGAACACCGGGGAGCTGTTTTTT
CATSGLASNTGELFF
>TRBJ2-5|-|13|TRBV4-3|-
TGCGCCAGCAGTCTCTCCCCCGGGGAGACCCAGTACTTC
CASSLSPGETQYF
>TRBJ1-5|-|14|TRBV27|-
TGTGCCAGCAGAACATCAGGGGTAGGGCAGCCCCAGCATTTT
CASRTSGVGQPQHF
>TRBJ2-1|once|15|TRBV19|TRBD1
TGTGCCAGTTCTTGGACAGGGGGACCCTACAATGAGCAGTTCTTC
CASSWTGGPYNEQFF
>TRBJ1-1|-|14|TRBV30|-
TGTGCCTGGAGTGTCCCGGACAGGAACACTGAAGCTTTCTTT
CAWSVPDRNTEAFF
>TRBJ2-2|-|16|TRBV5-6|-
TGTGCCAGCAGGACTGGCCCCGGAGGGAACACCGGGGAGCTGTTTTTT
CASRTGPGGNTGELFF
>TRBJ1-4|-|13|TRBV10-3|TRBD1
TGTGCCATCAGCCAGGGGGAGCGTGAAAAACTGTTTTTT
CAISQGEREKLFF
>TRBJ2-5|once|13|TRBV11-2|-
TGTGCCAGCAGCTTTCGAGTGCAAGAGACCCAGTACTTC
CASSFRVQETQYF
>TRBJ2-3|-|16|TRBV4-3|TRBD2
TGCGCCAGCAGCCAGGGGACGGGACTAGGGCCAGATACGCAGTATTTT
CASSQGTGLGPDTQYF
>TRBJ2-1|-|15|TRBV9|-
TGTGCCAGCAGCGTAGAGTCCTCCCGGGTCAATGAGCAGTTCTTC
CASSVESSRVNEQFF